What follows is one TCR beta chain and its context. One junction end disagrees with the germline gene, perhaps due to a read error. The sample originates from a study of identical twins. Template switching, a step in the protocol, added a universal primer site, and cDNA carried unique molecular identifiers. From the 5' RACE reads, TCRdb called clonotypes with MiXCR, one entry per CDR3 protein. This table holds roughly 350,000 distinct CDR3 sequences, roughly 12% found once. The CDR3 consists of 19 residues. Another study also made use of these data, one on yellow fever vaccine responses in identical twins. That report adds: The T cell response to vaccination in identical twins was reportedly partly convergent and partly personalized.

J is TRBJ2-5 and V is TRBV12-3 or TRBV12-4; D gene uncertain. This receptor was obtained from a woman younger than 35 in good health. Sequenced material: CD8+ T cells sorted from blood. The CDR3 sequence is CACSHPFFGYRRSQETQYF. CDR3 coding DNA: TGTGCCTGCAGCCATCCATTTTTCGGGTACCGTCGGTCCCAAGAGACCCAGTACTTC.